This T cell receptor beta chain was captured in a study of shared clonotypes between healthy human individuals. Some clones are missing from TCRdb's copy, which holds only in-frame ones; the method was immunoSEQ multiplex PCR. This table holds about 2,100,000 clones, about 93% found once. Positively selected for CCR7, the CD45RO-negative cells used as naive CD8 cells excluded terminally differentiated effector memory CD45RA+ cells. There are 12 residues in the CDR3. V gave up 6 bases and J gave up 6 bases, with 9 bases separating them. Per the germline V gene, CDR1 is SNHLY and CDR2 is FYNNEI. V and J are TRBV2 and TRBJ2-1; TRBD1 might be the D (6 bases). This TCR was recovered from a man younger than 35 in good health. Some clones in this sample may be carry-over from other donors' samples. Sequencing used naive CD8+ T cells from PBMCs. The CDR3 region is CASRQGSNEQFF. CDR3 coding DNA: TGTGCCAGCAGACAGGGATCCAATGAGCAGTTCTTC.